Each of the 10 T cell receptor beta chains below was sequenced from the same sample in a study of human T cells and chemical hapten exposure. TCRdb ran MiXCR on the RACE reads and lists one entry per CDR3 protein. Altogether 120,000 or so distinct CDR3 sequences are present, roughly 14% being singletons, with the ten largest covering 2.5% to 3.5%. Time point described: pre-sensitization, week 0. Treatment here: therapeutic diphenylcyclopropenone sensitization with weekly scalp DPC. The sample consisted of whole blood, taken in connection with sensitization to the hapten diphenylcyclopropenone (DPC). Receptors were obtained from a woman aged 18 to 35 with alopecia areata. Some clones in this sample may be carry-over from other donors' samples.

At least ten counts were recorded for this clonotype. The chain combines TRBV20-1 with TRBJ2-1; possibly TRBD2 for D (6 bases). V gave up 3 bases and J gave up 6 bases, with 12 bases separating them. CDR1 and CDR2 from the germline V gene are DFQATT and SNEGSKA (reference sequence). The CDR3 is 13 residues long. The CDR3 loop is CSARERGGNEQFF. For the CDR3, the DNA is TGCAGTGCTAGGGAACGGGGAGGCAATGAGCAGTTCTTC.

This clonotype occurred a few times. The chain recombines TRBV5-4 with TRBJ2-3; 12 bases fit TRBD2. Germline V gene lookup returns CDR1 SGHNT and CDR2 YYREEE (reference sequence). The trim removed 4 bases at V and 4 bases at J, leaving 7 bases unmatched. The CDR3 length is 16 residues. The DNA for the CDR3 is TGTGCCAGCAGCCAGCTAGCGGGGGGGGCTGCAGATACGCAGTATTTT. Translated, it gives CASSQLAGGAADTQYF. Together with reference TRBV5-4 and TRBJ2-3, the CDR3 gives the full variable domain: ETGVTQSPTHLIKTRGQQVTLRCSSQSGHNTVSWYQQALGQGPQFIFQYYREEENGRGNFPPRFSGLQFPNYSSELNVNALELDDSALYLCASSQLAGGAADTQYFGPGTRLTVL.

This clonotype appeared a few times. This rearrangement joins TRBV7-3 to TRBJ2-3; tentatively, D is TRBD2 (5 bases). Germline values: CDR1 SGHTA, CDR2 FQGTGA. Trimming cost V 2 bases and J 0 bases, with 9 bases left between them. The CDR3 is 15 amino acids. The CDR3 nucleotides are TGTGCCAGCAGCTTACGGGGAGTTAGCACAGATACGCAGTATTTT. Translated: CASSLRGVSTDTQYF.

This clonotype has only a few counts. V is TRBV7-9 and J is TRBJ1-2; 8 bases line up with TRBD1. There are 18 residues in the CDR3. Trimming removed 5 bases from V and 3 bases from J; junction bases left unmatched: 17. Germline V gives CDR1 SEHNR, CDR2 FQNEAQ (reference sequence). This CDR3 reads CASSTRTGFDLADYGYTF. DNA of the CDR3: TGTGCCAGCAGCACCCGGACAGGGTTTGATCTGGCTGACTATGGCTACACCTTC.

This clonotype was seen a few times. V is TRBV20-1 and J is TRBJ1-6, with 7 bases fitting TRBD1. This CDR3 spans 13 amino acids. Losses at the gene ends were 6 bases for V and 9 bases for J; bases not matched to a gene: 8. Germline V gene lookup returns CDR1 DFQATT and CDR2 SNEGSKA (reference sequence). CDR3 residues: CSARGAGVSPLHF. The CDR3 bases are TGCAGTGCCAGGGGGGCCGGCGTTTCACCCCTCCACTTT.

This chain joins TRBV25-1 and TRBJ2-2, with TRBD2 as a possible D gene (5 bases). From germline, CDR1 is MGHDK and CDR2 SYGVNS. Deletions cut 2 bases from V and 4 bases from J, with 11 bases between. This CDR3 contains 15 residues. The CDR3 coding sequence is TGTGCCAGCAGTGAACCCCGCGGAGGCACCGGGGAGCTGTTTTTT. This gives the protein CASSEPRGGTGELFF.

The rearrangement uses TRBV7-2 and TRBJ2-3; 9 positions agree with TRBD2. V shed 1 base and J 4 bases; nucleotides not matched to a gene: 9. CDR1 is SGHTA and CDR2 is FQGNSA in the germline V gene. This CDR3 comprises 17 residues. The CDR3 loop is CASSLGGLAGNADTQYF. CDR3 DNA: TGTGCCAGCAGCTTAGGGGGGCTAGCGGGGAACGCAGATACGCAGTATTTT.

This clonotype showed up many times. This sequence joins TRBV19 and TRBJ2-1, with unresolved D. The V gene lost 0 bases and the J gene lost 2 bases, with 5 bases spanning the gap. Per germline, CDR1 LNHDA and CDR2 SQIVND (reference sequence). This CDR3 contains 14 residues. CDR3 coding DNA: TGTGCCAGTAGTATAGATCTAGCCTACAATGAGCAGTTCTTC. Amino acids: CASSIDLAYNEQFF.

This clonotype occurred many times. The genes are TRBV7-2 and TRBJ2-3; 11 bases align to TRBD2. This CDR3 has 18 amino acids. The germline V gene encodes CDR1 SGHTA and CDR2 FQGNSA. With V trimmed by 2 bases and J by 3 bases, 10 bases remained unmatched. CDR3 sequence: CASSLWLAGGRGTDTQYF. The CDR3 nucleotides are TGTGCCAGCAGCTTATGGCTAGCGGGGGGCCGCGGGACAGATACGCAGTATTTT.

This clonotype was found a few times. This sequence joins TRBV2 and TRBJ1-3; D remains unclear. The CDR3 runs 15 residues. Deletions cut 5 bases from V and 0 bases from J, with 11 bases between. Germline CDR1 SNHLY, CDR2 FYNNEI. The DNA for the CDR3 is TGTGCCAGCAGTCTACAGCGGAGCTCTGGAAACACCATATATTTT. This encodes CASSLQRSSGNTIYF.